This TCR beta chain came from a study of tumor-infiltrating lymphocytes in oesophageal squamous cell carcinoma. This clonotype was seen at least ten times. TCRdb analysed the PCR reads with MiXCR anew, one entry per CDR3 protein. The repertoire holds 19,000 or so distinct CDR3 sequences, with about two fifths as singletons. Material for sequencing was blood. This clonotype was sampled from a male donor with esophageal squamous cell carcinoma.

Here the CDR3 DNA reads TGTGCCAGCAGTTTGACAGGTAACTATGGCTACACCTTC. Translation: CASSLTGNYGYTF. This rearrangement joins TRBV27 to TRBJ1-2, with D possibly TRBD1 on 6 matching bases. This CDR3 is built from 13 residues. Trimming removed 3 bases from V and 1 base from J, with 6 bases in between. Looked up from germline, CDR1 is MNHEY and CDR2 is SMNVEV (reference sequence).